A selection of T cell receptor beta chains follows, all from one sample in a study of T cell changes during pregnancy in multiple sclerosis. Sequenced by immunoSEQ multiplex PCR; TCRdb stores in-frame clones only, minus some. This sample has tens of thousands of clones, with approximately 90% found just once. The material was peripheral blood, obtained in the first trimester of pregnancy. The receptors stem from a female donor in good health, enrolled as a control in a pregnancy study. Each CDR3 is given with its conserved first and last residue. Each record gives: J gene, D gene, clone size, V gene, CDR3 protein, CDR3 DNA. D genes are given only for firm matches. Size is omitted from some rows. Given values are once, few, many or a class for expanded clones.

J gene: TRBJ1-1; D gene: -; clone size: -; V gene: TRBV18; CDR3 protein: CASSPLPGMNTEAFF; CDR3 DNA: TGTGCCAGCTCACCACTACCAGGAATGAACACTGAAGCTTTCTTT
J gene: TRBJ2-1; D gene: TRBD2; clone size: -; V gene: TRBV4-2; CDR3 protein: CASSTRTSGETRQFF; CDR3 DNA: TGTGCCAGCAGCACCCGGACTAGCGGGGAAACGCGGCAGTTCTTC
J gene: TRBJ2-5; D gene: -; clone size: few; V gene: TRBV18; CDR3 protein: CASSPGRQETQYF; CDR3 DNA: TGTGCCAGCTCACCTGGGCGCCAAGAGACCCAGTACTTC
J gene: TRBJ1-2; D gene: TRBD1; clone size: many; V gene: TRBV10-3; CDR3 protein: CAIRGTGVYGYTF; CDR3 DNA: TGTGCCATCAGGGGGACAGGGGTCTATGGCTACACCTTC
J gene: TRBJ2-1; D gene: TRBD2; clone size: -; V gene: TRBV10-3; CDR3 protein: CAISPSAAGEYNEQFF; CDR3 DNA: TGTGCCATCAGTCCTTCCGCAGCGGGGGAATACAATGAGCAGTTCTTC
J gene: TRBJ1-2; D gene: TRBD1; clone size: -; V gene: TRBV27; CDR3 protein: CASSLIRDRTNYGYTF; CDR3 DNA: TGTGCCAGCAGTTTAATACGGGACAGAACTAACTATGGCTACACCTTC
J gene: TRBJ2-1; D gene: -; clone size: -; V gene: TRBV14; CDR3 protein: CASSQESGRKQFF; CDR3 DNA: TGTGCCAGCAGCCAAGAATCAGGGAGGAAACAGTTCTTC
J gene: TRBJ1-2; D gene: -; clone size: -; V gene: TRBV25-1; CDR3 protein: CASSAAGRGHGYTF; CDR3 DNA: TGTGCCAGCAGTGCCGCCGGCAGGGGACATGGCTACACCTTC
J gene: TRBJ2-1; D gene: -; clone size: -; V gene: TRBV5-1; CDR3 protein: CASSLLDFSSYNEQFF; CDR3 DNA: TGCGCCAGCAGCCTGCTAGATTTCAGCTCCTACAATGAGCAGTTCTTC
J gene: TRBJ1-1; D gene: TRBD1; clone size: -; V gene: TRBV4-3; CDR3 protein: CASSQDPQGQNTEAFF; CDR3 DNA: TGCGCCAGCAGCCAAGATCCACAGGGGCAGAACACTGAAGCTTTCTTT
J gene: TRBJ1-6; D gene: TRBD1; clone size: -; V gene: TRBV28; CDR3 protein: CASSEQGPFNSPLHF; CDR3 DNA: TGTGCCAGCAGTGAACAGGGGCCCTTCAATTCACCCCTCCACTTT
J gene: TRBJ1-6; D gene: -; clone size: -; V gene: TRBV5-4; CDR3 protein: CASSLVSQGDSPLHF; CDR3 DNA: TGTGCCAGCAGCTTGGTTAGTCAAGGGGATTCACCCCTCCACTTT
J gene: TRBJ1-2; D gene: -; clone size: once; V gene: TRBV5-5; CDR3 protein: CASSVGINYGYTF; CDR3 DNA: TGTGCCAGCAGCGTCGGGATTAACTATGGCTACACCTTC
J gene: TRBJ2-3; D gene: TRBD2; clone size: -; V gene: TRBV7-3; CDR3 protein: CASSHSLAGGPNTQYF; CDR3 DNA: TGTGCCAGCAGCCACTCACTAGCGGGGGGGCCGAATACGCAGTATTTT
J gene: TRBJ1-2; D gene: TRBD1; clone size: -; V gene: TRBV6-5; CDR3 protein: CASSYSKIQGARGYTF; CDR3 DNA: TGTGCCAGCAGTTACTCGAAAATCCAGGGGGCGAGAGGCTACACCTTC
J gene: TRBJ1-1; D gene: -; clone size: -; V gene: TRBV4-2; CDR3 protein: CASRLSGGNTEAFF; CDR3 DNA: TGTGCCAGCAGGCTCTCCGGGGGGAACACTGAAGCTTTCTTT
J gene: TRBJ1-5; D gene: -; clone size: -; V gene: TRBV10-3; CDR3 protein: CAIGQGGDQPQHF; CDR3 DNA: TGTGCCATCGGGCAGGGTGGGGATCAGCCCCAGCATTTT
J gene: TRBJ1-2; D gene: TRBD1; clone size: -; V gene: TRBV28; CDR3 protein: CASSQGTVLNGYTF; CDR3 DNA: TGTGCCAGCAGCCAGGGGACAGTCTTGAATGGCTACACCTTC
J gene: TRBJ2-7; D gene: -; clone size: -; V gene: TRBV12-2; CDR3 protein: CASRLAPAAESYEQYF; CDR3 DNA: TGTGCAAGTCGCTTAGCCCCCGCGGCAGAGTCCTACGAGCAGTACTTC
J gene: TRBJ2-3; D gene: -; clone size: -; V gene: TRBV28; CDR3 protein: CASRGGRTDTQYF; CDR3 DNA: TGTGCCAGCCGAGGTGGCCGCACAGATACGCAGTATTTT
J gene: TRBJ2-7; D gene: TRBD1; clone size: -; V gene: TRBV10-3; CDR3 protein: CAIRETGSGYEQYF; CDR3 DNA: TGTGCCATCAGAGAGACAGGGAGTGGGTACGAGCAGTACTTC
J gene: TRBJ1-1; D gene: -; clone size: -; V gene: TRBV7-9; CDR3 protein: CASSYGEVGRTAFF; CDR3 DNA: TGTGCCAGCAGCTACGGGGAGGTTGGACGGACTGCTTTCTTT
J gene: TRBJ1-2; D gene: TRBD1; clone size: -; V gene: TRBV14; CDR3 protein: CASSQDLGQGARFGYGYTF; CDR3 DNA: TGTGCCAGCAGCCAAGATTTGGGACAGGGGGCGAGGTTCGGCTATGGCTACACCTTC
J gene: TRBJ1-1; D gene: TRBD1; clone size: -; V gene: TRBV6-5; CDR3 protein: CASSYPTGEAFF; CDR3 DNA: TGTGCCAGCAGTTACCCGACAGGGGAAGCTTTCTTT
J gene: TRBJ1-6; D gene: -; clone size: once; V gene: TRBV7-2; CDR3 protein: CASSGGFSSYNSPLHF; CDR3 DNA: TGTGCCAGCAGCGGGGGGTTCAGCTCCTATAATTCACCCCTCCACTTT
J gene: TRBJ2-4; D gene: -; clone size: -; V gene: TRBV11-1; CDR3 protein: CASSSTDSAKNIQYF; CDR3 DNA: TGTGCCAGCAGCTCCACGGACAGCGCCAAAAACATTCAGTACTTC
J gene: TRBJ1-5; D gene: -; clone size: -; V gene: TRBV5-5; CDR3 protein: CASSLVAGQNQPQHF; CDR3 DNA: TGTGCCAGCAGCTTGGTGGCAGGGCAGAATCAGCCCCAGCATTTT
J gene: TRBJ2-2; D gene: TRBD1; clone size: few; V gene: TRBV9; CDR3 protein: CASSVGQGNTGELFF; CDR3 DNA: TGTGCCAGCAGCGTAGGACAGGGCAACACCGGGGAGCTGTTTTTT
J gene: TRBJ2-5; D gene: TRBD2; clone size: -; V gene: TRBV7-7; CDR3 protein: CASSLGVIGGQETQYF; CDR3 DNA: TGTGCTAGCAGCTTAGGCGTTATCGGGGGGCAAGAGACCCAGTACTTC
J gene: TRBJ2-7; D gene: -; clone size: -; V gene: TRBV6-5; CDR3 protein: CASAPGRAAYEQYF; CDR3 DNA: TGTGCCAGCGCCCCCGGCAGGGCCGCCTACGAGCAGTACTTC
J gene: TRBJ1-5; D gene: -; clone size: -; V gene: TRBV7-2; CDR3 protein: CASSSGGGIQPQHF; CDR3 DNA: TGTGCCAGCAGCTCCGGGGGGGGGATACAGCCCCAGCATTTT
J gene: TRBJ2-3; D gene: -; clone size: -; V gene: TRBV18; CDR3 protein: CASSPKAGADTDTQYF; CDR3 DNA: TGTGCCAGCTCACCTAAGGCAGGGGCCGACACAGATACGCAGTATTTT
J gene: TRBJ2-3; D gene: TRBD2; clone size: -; V gene: TRBV13; CDR3 protein: CASSPGLAGGVPLPDTQYF; CDR3 DNA: TGTGCCAGCAGCCCCGGACTAGCGGGGGGGGTCCCCCTCCCCGATACGCAGTATTTT
J gene: TRBJ2-7; D gene: -; clone size: -; V gene: TRBV6-1; CDR3 protein: CASSIAGSYEQYF; CDR3 DNA: TGTGCCAGCAGTATCGCGGGATCCTACGAGCAGTACTTC
J gene: TRBJ1-1; D gene: -; clone size: -; V gene: TRBV6-5; CDR3 protein: CASSSTPMNTEAFF; CDR3 DNA: TGTGCCAGCAGCTCTACGCCGATGAACACTGAAGCTTTCTTT